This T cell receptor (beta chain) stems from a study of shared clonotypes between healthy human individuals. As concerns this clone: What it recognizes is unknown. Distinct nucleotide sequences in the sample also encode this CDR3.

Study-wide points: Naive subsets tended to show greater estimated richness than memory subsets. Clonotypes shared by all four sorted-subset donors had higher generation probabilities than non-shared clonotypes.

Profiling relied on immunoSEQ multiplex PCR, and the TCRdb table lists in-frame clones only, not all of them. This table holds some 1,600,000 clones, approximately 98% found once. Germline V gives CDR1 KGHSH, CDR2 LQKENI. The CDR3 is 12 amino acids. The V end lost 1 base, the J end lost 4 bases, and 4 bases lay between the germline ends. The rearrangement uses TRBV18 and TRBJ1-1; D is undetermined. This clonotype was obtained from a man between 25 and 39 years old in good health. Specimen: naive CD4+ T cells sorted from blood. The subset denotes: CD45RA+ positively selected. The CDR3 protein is CASSPRSTEAFF. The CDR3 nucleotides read TGTGCCAGCTCACCACGTAGCACTGAAGCTTTCTTT.